These 15 T cell receptor beta chains were all obtained from the same sample, sequenced in a study of T cells in Graves' hyperthyroidism and ophthalmopathy. Researchers took RNA transcripts and amplified the TCR beta CDR3 regions from them. A set of HTBI primers served as the primers for a first-round RT-PCR of the TCR CDR3. MiXCR, run by TCRdb on the multiplex PCR reads, gives a single entry per CDR3 protein. The data hold a few hundred thousand distinct CDR3 sequences, with around a fifth observed a single time. The source material was blood. These receptors were collected from a woman between 65 and 79 years old with Graves' ophthalmopathy.

This clonotype has more than one count but fewer than ten. The chain links TRBV7-9 to TRBJ1-1, with a possible D match to TRBD1 (6 bases). The V gene's germline CDR1 is SEHNR and CDR2 FQNEAQ (reference sequence). This CDR3 comprises 14 residues. The V end lost 7 bases, the J end lost 9 bases, and 21 bases lay between the germline ends. CDR3 nucleotides: TGTGCCAGCACCCCCTTGGGGGCGAGAGGGAAAGCTTTCTTT. Residues: CASTPLGARGKAFF. Using reference TRBV7-9 and TRBJ1-1 for the parts outside the CDR3, the full variable domain is DTGVSQNPRHKITKRGQNVTFRCDPISEHNRLYWYRQTLGQGPEFLTYFQNEAQLEKSRLLSDRFSAERPKGSFSTLEIQRTEQGDSAMYLCASTPLGARGKAFFGQGTRLTVV.

The chain recombines TRBV7-2 with TRBJ1-6, with D unclear. V gave up 0 bases and J gave up 8 bases, with 8 bases separating them. The germline V gene has CDR1 SGHTA and CDR2 FQGNSA. This CDR3 region has 14 residues. The CDR3 reads CASSLARSDSPLHF. The CDR3 DNA reads as TGTGCCAGCAGCTTAGCGCGTAGCGATTCACCCCTCCACTTT.

This clonotype was counted at least ten times. This sequence joins TRBV2 and TRBJ1-5; TRBD1 agrees at 12 bases. Germline V lookup: CDR1 SNHLY, CDR2 FYNNEI. There are 16 residues in the CDR3. The J segment lost 2 bases and the V segment lost 5 bases, leaving 4 bases of the junction unmatched. Written as DNA, the CDR3 is TGTGCCAGCAGTCACGGGACAGGGGGCGGCAATCAGCCCCAGCATTTT. Protein sequence: CASSHGTGGGNQPQHF.

This clonotype was counted only a few times. This rearrangement joins TRBV5-8 to TRBJ2-1, with 9 bases identical to TRBD1. J lost 9 bases, V lost 4 bases, and 8 bases had no gene match. Germline V gene data show CDR1 as SGHTS and CDR2 as YDEGEE. The CDR3 is made up of 14 amino acids. Here the CDR3 DNA reads TGTGCCAGCAGCGAGGGACAGGGTTTTCGTGAGCAGTTCTTC. Translated: CASSEGQGFREQFF.

This clonotype was picked up many times. The CDR3 DNA reads as TGTGCCAGCAGGACAGGGGTTGCCAATGGCTACACCTTC. Residues: CASRTGVANGYTF. J is TRBJ1-2 and V is TRBV28, with 8 bases identical to TRBD1. CDR1 MDHEN and CDR2 SYDVKM come from the germline V gene. The CDR3 consists of 13 residues. J gave up 6 bases and V 6 bases, and 6 bases lay outside the gene matches.

Note on this clonotype: Germline is not matched at one junction end, which may reflect a read error. The genes are TRBV5-6 and TRBJ2-7; D unresolved. The germline gives CDR1 SGHDT, CDR2 YYEEEE. The CDR3 has 12 residues. CDR3 DNA sequence: TGTGCCAGCAGCCCCGGTCGGGCCCCGCCGCACTTC. It translates to CASSPGRAPPHF.

A word on this clonotype: A much larger clone lies a single base off, so this may be a read error. The rearrangement joins TRBV2 to TRBJ2-7; perhaps D is TRBD1 or TRBD2 (5 bases each). The CDR3 has 14 residues. Per the germline V gene, CDR1 is SNHLY and CDR2 is FYNNEI. The CDR3 here is CVSRFRDGTYEQYF. CDR3 nucleotides: TGTGTCAGCCGCTTTAGGGACGGAACCTACGAGCAGTACTTC.

V is TRBV5-1 and J is TRBJ2-6; 9 bases are a match to TRBD1. There are 18 residues in the CDR3. The germline V gene encodes CDR1 SGHRS and CDR2 YFSETQ. V lost 3 bases, J lost 0 bases, and 7 bases stayed unmatched. The CDR3 DNA reads TGCGCCAGCAGCTACGTCCCGGGACAGGGCTCTGGGGCCAACGTCCTGACTTTC. Translated: CASSYVPGQGSGANVLTF.

This clonotype was observed at least ten times. The V and J genes are TRBV20-1 and TRBJ2-5; 8 bases map to TRBD2. Trimming at V came to 6 bases and at J to 4 bases, leaving 13 bases not matched to a gene. CDR3 length: 15 amino acids. The germline V gene encodes CDR1 DFQATT and CDR2 SNEGSKA (reference sequence). CDR3 amino acids: CSAAQAKRETETQYF. The DNA of the CDR3 is TGCAGTGCGGCTCAAGCGAAGCGGGAGACAGAGACCCAGTACTTC.

This clonotype was recorded a few times. This chain connects TRBV27 to TRBJ2-1; 10 nucleotides align to TRBD1. Trimming removed 1 base from V and 6 bases from J; junction bases left unmatched: 6. The CDR3 consists of 16 residues. In germline, CDR1 is MNHEY, CDR2 SMNVEV (reference sequence). The CDR3 reads CASSLWSGQGINEQFF. The CDR3 DNA follows: TGTGCCAGCAGTTTATGGTCGGGACAGGGGATCAATGAGCAGTTCTTC.

This clonotype was observed a few times. This rearrangement joins TRBV6-5 to TRBJ2-4; D unclear. Germline CDR1 MNHEY, CDR2 SVGAGI. The V gene lost 0 bases and the J gene lost 0 bases, with 6 bases spanning the gap. This CDR3 has 15 residues. The CDR3 nucleotides are TGTGCCAGCAGTTACTCACGGTTAGCCAAAAACATTCAGTACTTC. It yields the protein CASSYSRLAKNIQYF.

This chain uses TRBV11-2 with TRBJ1-4; D not certain. Trimming pared 5 bases from V and 8 bases from J, leaving 9 bases between. Germline CDR1 reads SGHAT; CDR2 reads FQNNGV. This CDR3 comprises 12 residues. The CDR3 DNA reads as TGTGCCAGCAGCCCCCAAGGAGAAAAACTGTTTTTT. It encodes CASSPQGEKLFF. Supplemented by reference TRBV11-2 and TRBJ1-4, the full variable domain reads EAGVAQSPRYKIIEKRQSVAFWCNPISGHATLYWYQQILGQGPKLLIQFQNNGVVDDSQLPKDRFSAERLKGVDSTLKIQPAKLEDSAVYLCASSPQGEKLFFGSGTQLSVL.

For this clonotype: A junction end diverges from the germline sequence, so it may reflect a read error. J is TRBJ1-1 and V is TRBV15; D is possibly TRBD1 (5 bases). CDR3 length: 14 amino acids. Germline CDR1 LNHNV, CDR2 YYDKDF (reference sequence). The CDR3 DNA sequence: TGTGCCACCAGCAGAGATCCGAGGGGAGCTGAAGCTTCCTTT. Its protein product is CATSRDPRGAEASF.

The table lists this clonotype with many counts. The gene calls are TRBV7-3 and TRBJ2-1, with a possible D match to TRBD2 (6 bases). The CDR3 totals 13 residues. The germline CDR1 and CDR2 sequences are SGHTA and FQGTGA. V was trimmed by 2 bases and J by 7 bases, leaving 9 bases between them. CDR3 DNA: TGTGCCAGCAGCTTATCGAGCGGGAATGAGCAGTTCTTC. The encoded protein is CASSLSSGNEQFF.

The table lists this clonotype with many counts. This sequence joins TRBV18 and TRBJ2-5, with D hard to call. CDR1 is KGHSH and CDR2 is LQKENI in the germline V gene. The CDR3 is made up of 12 amino acids. The V end lost 2 bases, the J end lost 0 bases, and 1 base lay between the germline ends. The DNA for the CDR3 is TGTGCCAGCTCACCAAACCAAGAGACCCAGTACTTC. This translates into CASSPNQETQYF.